The next 31 T cell receptor beta chains were all read from a single sample in a study of T cells after yellow fever vaccination. Using its own MiXCR run on the 5' RACE reads, TCRdb lists one record per CDR3 protein. Here the sample spans about 400,000 distinct CDR3 sequences, roughly 6.1% being singletons. Sequenced here: PBMCs, sampled 5 days after the yellow fever booster vaccination. Receptor source: a man aged 25 to 40 who received the YFV17D yellow fever vaccine.

On this clonotype: A clone one base away is much larger, so this may be a read error. The V gene is TRBV11-1, the J gene TRBJ2-1; 7 nucleotides agree with TRBD2. Germline CDR1 and CDR2: SGHAT and FQDESV (reference sequence). The CDR3 consists of 16 residues. In nucleotides, the CDR3 is TGTGCCAGCGGCTTATTTCGCGGGGGCTCCTACAATGAGCAGTTCTTC. As protein: CASGLFRGGSYNEQFF.

This clonotype has only a few counts. This chain joins TRBV4-3 and TRBJ2-1; 10 nucleotides line up with TRBD2. Germline V gene data show CDR1 as LGHNA and CDR2 as YSLEER. The CDR3 runs to 16 residues. J lost 7 bases, V lost 2 bases, and 8 bases had no gene match. CDR3 amino acids: CASSQTGLAGENEQFF. The CDR3 DNA sequence: TGCGCCAGCAGCCAAACGGGGCTAGCGGGAGAAAATGAGCAGTTCTTC.

This chain connects TRBV27 to TRBJ2-7; no reliable D call. The V gene lost 3 bases and the J gene lost 1 base, with 10 bases spanning the gap. The CDR3 is made up of 14 amino acids. Per the germline V gene, CDR1 is MNHEY and CDR2 is SMNVEV (reference sequence). CDR3 bases: TGTGCCAGCAGTTTCCCCGTACTATCCTACGAGCAGTACTTC. Protein product: CASSFPVLSYEQYF.

The V call is TRBV19, the J call TRBJ2-5, with a weak D call TRBD2 (6 bases). CDR3 length equals 13 residues. Trimming stripped 7 bases from V and 7 bases from J, with 16 bases between. Looked up from germline, CDR1 is LNHDA and CDR2 is SQIVND (reference sequence). DNA for the CDR3: TGTGCCAGTATCTCCTCGGAGGGTTGGACCCAGTACTTC. This sequence encodes CASISSEGWTQYF.

The chain couples TRBV10-3 to TRBJ2-3; D tentatively reads TRBD1 or TRBD2 (5 bases each). The CDR3 is 17 residues long. Germline V lookup: CDR1 ENHRY, CDR2 SYGVKD. V shed 2 bases and J shed 6 bases, with 21 bases lying between them. CDR3 sequence: CAISEARPGRVTDTQYF. In DNA form, the CDR3 reads TGTGCCATCAGTGAGGCGCGACCGGGGCGGGTAACTGATACGCAGTATTTT.

In the case of this clonotype: A read error may produce the germline difference seen at one junction end. The chain uses TRBV5-4 and TRBJ2-3; perhaps D is TRBD1 or TRBD2 (5 bases each). This CDR3 region has 12 residues. From germline, CDR1 is SGHNT and CDR2 YYREEE (reference sequence). In DNA form, the CDR3 reads TGTGCCGGCAGCCACCCGGGACGGCTGCAGTATTTT. It is translated as CAGSHPGRLQYF.

This clonotype was detected ten times or more. The rearrangement joins TRBV6-2 or TRBV6-3 to TRBJ2-3; 11 bases are shared with TRBD2. Germline assignment: CDR1 MNHEY and CDR2 SVGEGT. With 3 bases clipped from V and 3 bases from J, the junction kept 5 bases outside the gene matches. This CDR3 is 16 amino acids long. For the CDR3, the DNA is TGTGCCAGCAGTTATACCATAGCGGGAGGGACAGATACGCAGTATTTT. Translated, it gives CASSYTIAGGTDTQYF.

This clonotype was detected many times. This chain connects TRBV3-1 to TRBJ1-1; D uncertain. Trimming took 1 base from V and 1 from J, leaving 13 bases between them. Germline V gene lookup returns CDR1 LGHDT and CDR2 YNNKEL (reference sequence). This CDR3 contains 16 residues. CDR3 in DNA: TGTGCCAGCAGCCAAGTAAGAAGAGCACCGAACACTGAAGCTTTCTTT. Its translation: CASSQVRRAPNTEAFF.

This clonotype has more than one count but fewer than ten. The chain couples TRBV6-5 to TRBJ2-7, with D possibly TRBD2 on 6 matching bases. Trimming took off 0 bases at V and 7 bases at J, with 13 bases between the two ends. The CDR3 spans 14 residues. The germline V gene has CDR1 MNHEY and CDR2 SVGAGI. CDR3 sequence: CASSYSGPGVEQYF. CDR3 DNA sequence: TGTGCCAGCAGTTACTCGGGCCCGGGGGTTGAGCAGTACTTC.

There are a few counts of this clonotype. This sequence joins TRBV12-3 or TRBV12-4 and TRBJ2-1, with TRBD2 identical over 9 bases. This CDR3 spans 12 amino acids. The J segment lost 13 bases and the V segment lost 7 bases, leaving 8 bases of the junction unmatched. The CDR3 DNA sequence: TGTGCCAGCAAGGATATAGCGGGAGTTCAGTTCTTC. This translates into CASKDIAGVQFF.

This clonotype was detected a few times. The V call is TRBV20-1, the J call TRBJ2-7; D call uncertain. The V end was cut by 5 bases, the J end by 7 bases, with 18 bases between. This CDR3 has 13 amino acids. CDR1 and CDR2 (germline): DFQATT, SNEGSKA (reference sequence). CDR3 in amino acids: CSASPPQVSEQYF. The CDR3 nucleotides are TGCAGTGCTTCCCCGCCCCAAGTGAGTGAGCAGTACTTC.

This clonotype was counted only a few times. The chain has TRBV19 and TRBJ2-5; D perhaps matches TRBD1 (5 bases). From germline, CDR1 is LNHDA and CDR2 SQIVND (reference sequence). The CDR3 sequence is 16 residues long. Trimming cost V 4 bases and J 4 bases, with 19 bases left between them. The CDR3 is CASSTRRQGSRETQYF. CDR3 bases: TGTGCCAGTAGTACCCGCCGGCAGGGAAGCAGAGAGACCCAGTACTTC. The full variable domain, its missing parts supplied by reference TRBV19 and TRBJ2-5, is DGGITQSPKYLFRKEGQNVTLSCEQNLNHDAMYWYRQDPGQGLRLIYYSQIVNDFQKGDIAEGYSVSREKKESFPLTVTSAQKNPTAFYLCASSTRRQGSRETQYFGPGTRLLVL.

V gene TRBV3-1 combines with J gene TRBJ1-1; D gene uncertain. Germline CDR1 LGHDT, CDR2 YNNKEL (reference sequence). Trimming cost V 1 base and J 1 base, with 7 bases left between them. The CDR3 runs 14 residues. CDR3 loop: CASSQVTRNTEAFF. DNA of the CDR3: TGTGCCAGCAGCCAAGTTACGAGGAACACTGAAGCTTTCTTT.

The rearrangement links TRBV21-1 to TRBJ2-3. TRBV21-1 is shown as a pseudogene. This CDR3 has 14 amino acids. The chain's CDR3 is CASSGGLRTDTQYF. In DNA form, the CDR3 reads TGTGCCAGCAGCGGTGGGCTTCGCACAGATACGCAGTATTTT.

The chain couples TRBV5-1 to TRBJ2-5; 8 nucleotides align to TRBD2. Germline CDR1 and CDR2: SGHRS and YFSETQ. Unmatched junction bases numbered 13, after V lost 5 bases and J lost 1 base. The CDR3 is 17 residues long. The CDR3 nucleotides read TGCGCCAGCAGACCACGACCGGGGACTAGTGTCCAAGAGACCCAGTACTTC. Amino acid sequence: CASRPRPGTSVQETQYF.

The sample holds a few counts of this clonotype. This sequence joins TRBV24-1 and TRBJ2-1, with TRBD2 matching 9 bases. V gave up 3 bases and J gave up 0 bases; unmatched junction bases: 2. The CDR3 loop spans 16 amino acids. Germline V gene lookup returns CDR1 KGHDR and CDR2 SFDVKD. The CDR3 region has the DNA TGTGCCACCAGTGATCTTAGCGGGAGCTCCTACAATGAGCAGTTCTTC. Translated: CATSDLSGSSYNEQFF.

This clonotype was seen at least ten times. The chain combines TRBV18 with TRBJ2-7; no firm D call. Germline lookup yields CDR1 KGHSH and CDR2 LQKENI. The V end lost 3 bases, the J end lost 5 bases, and 11 bases lay between the germline ends. The CDR3 runs to 13 residues. CDR3 coding DNA: TGTGCCAGCTCACCTCCGTTGATGGACGAGCAGTACTTC. Translated, it gives CASSPPLMDEQYF.

This clonotype was counted many times. This chain uses TRBV18 with TRBJ1-4; D call uncertain. The length of the CDR3 is 13 residues. The V and J ends lost 8 bases and 0 bases respectively, with 7 bases between them. Germline V gene data show CDR1 as KGHSH and CDR2 as LQKENI. This chain's CDR3 is CASQPTTNEKLFF. The CDR3, as DNA: TGTGCCAGCCAACCAACAACTAATGAAAAACTGTTTTTT.

This CDR3 is CSAMGLGETQYF. In DNA, the CDR3 is TGCAGTGCTATGGGACTAGGGGAGACCCAGTACTTC. V and J are TRBV20-1 and TRBJ2-5, with 8 bases lining up with TRBD2. CDR1 DFQATT and CDR2 SNEGSKA come from the germline V gene (reference sequence). Losses at the gene ends were 4 bases for V and 5 bases for J; bases not matched to a gene: 3. The CDR3 runs to 12 residues.

This clonotype appeared many times. V and J are TRBV11-2 and TRBJ2-1; tentatively, D is TRBD1 (5 bases). The germline V gene encodes CDR1 SGHAT and CDR2 FQNNGV. Trimming shortened V by 2 bases and J by 2 bases, and 16 bases separated the two germline ends. This CDR3 spans 17 amino acids. Written as DNA, the CDR3 is TGTGCCAGCAGCTTAAGGTTGTTGCTGGACACCTACAATGAGCAGTTCTTC. Its translation is CASSLRLLLDTYNEQFF.

The chain combines TRBV4-3 with TRBJ2-7, with a tentative D call TRBD1 (6 bases). CDR3 length equals 18 residues. The germline CDR1 and CDR2 sequences are LGHNA and YSLEER. V shed 1 base and J shed 6 bases, with 25 bases lying between them. CDR3 sequence: CASSQVRSGTYSPAEQYF. The CDR3 DNA reads as TGCGCCAGCAGCCAAGTTCGGTCCGGGACATACTCCCCCGCCGAGCAGTACTTC.

In this sample, this clonotype turned up a few times. The chain has TRBV11-1 and TRBJ1-1; tentative D call: TRBD1 (6 bases). CDR3 length: 15 residues. CDR1 is SGHAT and CDR2 is FQDESV in the germline V gene (reference sequence). V was trimmed by 3 bases and J by 0 bases, leaving 11 bases between them. The DNA of the CDR3 is TGTGCCAGCAGCTTCAGGGGCACAATGAACACTGAAGCTTTCTTT. Protein product: CASSFRGTMNTEAFF.

Comment on this clonotype: This sequence may be a read error, since a much larger clone differs from it by one base. This sequence joins TRBV4-2 and TRBJ2-6, with TRBD2 as a possible D gene (7 bases). The CDR3 contains 16 residues. The V gene's germline CDR1 is LGHNA and CDR2 YNFKEQ. The CDR3 sequence: CASSQEGGRGVNVLTF. DNA of the CDR3: TGTGCCAGCAGCCAAGAGGGGGGGCGCGGGGTCAACGTCCTGACTTTC.

This clonotype was counted only a few times. The chain combines TRBV3-1 with TRBJ1-6, with TRBD1 matching 7 bases. This CDR3 comprises 12 residues. V dropped 6 bases and J dropped 11; count of bases not matched to a gene: 4. From germline, CDR1 is LGHDT and CDR2 YNNKEL (reference sequence). DNA for the CDR3: TGTGCCAGCAGTCAGGGGGGTCCACCCCTCCACTTT. Residues: CASSQGGPPLHF.

This clonotype was detected a few times. This rearrangement joins TRBV20-1 to TRBJ2-7, with 10 bases fitting TRBD2. Germline lookup yields CDR1 DFQATT and CDR2 SNEGSKA (reference sequence). The CDR3 spans 14 residues. The V gene end was trimmed by 6 bases and the J gene end by 4 bases; junction bases not matched to a gene: 9. Here the CDR3 reads CSALRLAGLYEQYF. CDR3 nucleotides: TGCAGTGCGCTTAGACTAGCGGGCCTTTACGAGCAGTACTTC.

The chain recombines TRBV12-3 or TRBV12-4 with TRBJ2-7, with TRBD1 matching over 10 bases. Losses at the gene ends were 4 bases for V and 3 bases for J; bases not matched to a gene: 9. The CDR3 runs to 16 residues. CDR3 sequence reads: CASSWDRGKTNYEQYF. The CDR3 DNA follows: TGTGCCAGCAGTTGGGACAGGGGAAAAACTAACTACGAGCAGTACTTC.

This clonotype was detected ten times or more. The CDR3 region is CASSSGPEGHSYEQYF. The CDR3 coding sequence is TGCGCCAGCAGCTCGGGACCCGAGGGTCACTCCTACGAGCAGTACTTC. The chain links TRBV5-1 to TRBJ2-7, with D perhaps matching TRBD1 or TRBD2 (5 bases each). This CDR3 contains 16 residues. CDR1 is SGHRS and CDR2 is YFSETQ in the germline V gene. Trimming took 3 bases from V and 0 from J, leaving 16 bases between them.

The rearrangement joins TRBV29-1 to TRBJ2-3, with D maybe TRBD1 (5 bases). Trimming pared 6 bases from V and 2 bases from J, leaving 9 bases between. Germline values: CDR1 SQVTM, CDR2 ANQGSEA. This CDR3 is built from 12 residues. The CDR3 sequence: CSVRQSTDTQYF. Here the CDR3 DNA reads TGCAGCGTGCGACAGTCCACAGATACGCAGTATTTT.

The V and J genes are TRBV14 and TRBJ2-1; D is unresolved. Trimming took off 4 bases at V and 2 bases at J, with 9 bases between the two ends. The CDR3 has 14 amino acids. Germline assignment: CDR1 SGHDN and CDR2 FVKESK. The CDR3 nucleotides read TGTGCCAGCAGCCCTCTTGTCACCTACAATGAGCAGTTCTTC. It specifies CASSPLVTYNEQFF.

This clonotype was counted only a few times. This chain joins TRBV9 and TRBJ1-6, with TRBD1 as a possible D gene (6 bases). Trimming left V 3 bases short and J 7 bases short, with 11 bases between. This CDR3 contains 14 residues. Germline V gene data show CDR1 as SGDLS and CDR2 as YYNGEE. The CDR3 here is CASSETGRNSPLHF. The CDR3 nucleotides are TGTGCCAGCAGCGAAACAGGGAGGAATTCACCCCTCCACTTT.

The chain uses TRBV11-2 and TRBJ2-5; TRBD2 matches at 7 bases. This CDR3 has 18 amino acids. V was clipped by 1 base and J by 4 bases; unmatched bases: 15. Germline assignment: CDR1 SGHAT and CDR2 FQNNGV. The CDR3, as DNA: TGTGCCAGCAGCTTAGCTCTACTAGCGAGGGCGGAGGGAGAGACCCAGTACTTC. The encoded protein is CASSLALLARAEGETQYF.